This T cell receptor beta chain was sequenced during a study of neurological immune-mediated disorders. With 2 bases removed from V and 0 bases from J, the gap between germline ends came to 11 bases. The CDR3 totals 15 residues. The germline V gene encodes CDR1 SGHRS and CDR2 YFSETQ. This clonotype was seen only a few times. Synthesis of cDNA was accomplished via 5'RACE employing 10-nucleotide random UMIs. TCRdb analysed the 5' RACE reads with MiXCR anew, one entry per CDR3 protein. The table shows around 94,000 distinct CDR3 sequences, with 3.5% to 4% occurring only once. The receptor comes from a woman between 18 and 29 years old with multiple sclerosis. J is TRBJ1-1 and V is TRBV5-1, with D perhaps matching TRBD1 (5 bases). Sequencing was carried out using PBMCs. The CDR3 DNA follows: TGCGCCAGCAGCTTTTTGGGGGGACTGAACACTGAAGCTTTCTTT. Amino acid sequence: CASSFLGGLNTEAFF.